Below are 17 T cell receptor beta chains sequenced from a single sample in a study of human T cells and chemical hapten exposure. Sample time point: patch test 1, 2 weeks after DPC sensitization. This sample's treatment: therapeutic diphenylcyclopropenone sensitization with weekly scalp DPC. RNA extraction used unfractionated whole blood as the source of total RNA. TCRdb called the RACE reads again in MiXCR, with one record for every CDR3 protein. In the table there are 50,000 or so distinct CDR3 sequences, approximately 10% of which are singletons. The sample was whole blood, taken in connection with sensitization to the hapten diphenylcyclopropenone (DPC). The source of these receptors is a woman aged 40 to 55 with alopecia areata. Some clones in this sample may be carry-over from other donors' samples.

This clonotype was counted many times. The chain has TRBV5-1 and TRBJ2-1, with 7 bases matching TRBD1. CDR1 is SGHRS and CDR2 is YFSETQ in the germline V gene. The length of the CDR3 is 15 residues. Germline trimming cut 0 bases from V and 8 bases from J; bases unmatched to any gene: 8. Here the CDR3 reads CASSLEGQKSHEQFF. The CDR3 nucleotides are TGCGCCAGCAGCTTGGAGGGACAGAAGAGCCATGAGCAGTTCTTC.

The chain couples TRBV5-4 to TRBJ2-2; 9 bases align to TRBD2. CDR3 size: 18 residues. Germline loops: CDR1 SGHNT, CDR2 YYREEE (reference sequence). Losses at the gene ends were 3 bases for V and 0 bases for J; bases not matched to a gene: 9. CDR3 in DNA: TGTGCCAGCAGCTCCCGGACTAGCGAGCGCGCGAACACCGGGGAGCTGTTTTTT. Its protein product is CASSSRTSERANTGELFF.

In this sample, this clonotype turned up a few times. The chain combines TRBV28 with TRBJ2-1, with TRBD2 identical over 12 bases. Germline CDR1 is MDHEN and CDR2 is SYDVKM. The CDR3 is made up of 15 amino acids. V lost 7 bases to trimming and J lost 4 bases; unmatched junction nucleotides: 5. The CDR3 bases are TGTGCCAGCAACCCTAGCGGGAGGGTGTACAATGAGCAGTTCTTC. It specifies CASNPSGRVYNEQFF.

This clonotype was detected only a few times. The V and J genes are TRBV4-3 and TRBJ2-2; the D gene is possibly TRBD1 (6 bases). The length of the CDR3 is 15 residues. Germline V gives CDR1 LGHNA, CDR2 YSLEER. V lost 0 bases and J 9 bases, leaving 14 bases between the germline ends. CDR3 coding DNA: TGCGCCAGCAGCCAAGATCGGCAGGGGACCAGGGAGCTGTTTTTT. Translation: CASSQDRQGTRELFF.

This clonotype was seen at least ten times. The chain is built from TRBV28 and TRBJ2-7; D gene ambiguous. Trimming shortened V by 4 bases and J by 3 bases, and 4 bases separated the two germline ends. Germline V gene sequence: CDR1 MDHEN, CDR2 SYDVKM. The CDR3 length is 11 residues. CDR3 sequence: CASSWGYEQYF. In DNA form, the CDR3 reads TGTGCCAGCAGTTGGGGCTACGAGCAGTACTTC.

In this sample, this clonotype turned up many times. The rearrangement uses TRBV11-2 and TRBJ2-7; D is possibly TRBD2 (5 bases). CDR3 size: 11 residues. Trimming pared 3 bases from V and 7 bases from J, leaving 7 bases between. Germline values: CDR1 SGHAT, CDR2 FQNNGV. The CDR3 protein is CASSFWEEQYF. As DNA, the CDR3 is TGTGCCAGCAGCTTTTGGGAGGAGCAGTACTTC.

This clonotype was detected a few times. The rearrangement links TRBV18 to TRBJ1-5; TRBD1 aligns across 10 bases. CDR1 and CDR2 (germline): KGHSH, LQKENI. The length of the CDR3 is 15 residues. Unmatched junction bases numbered 5, after V lost 2 bases and J lost 7 bases. The CDR3 is CASSPIGTGEQPQHF. CDR3 coding DNA: TGTGCCAGCTCACCAATTGGGACAGGGGAACAGCCCCAGCATTTT.

The rearrangement links TRBV20-1 to TRBJ2-7; TRBD2 aligns across 13 bases. The germline V gene has CDR1 DFQATT and CDR2 SNEGSKA (reference sequence). Trimming cost V 6 bases and J 2 bases; bases outside gene matches: 7. The CDR3 loop spans 15 amino acids. DNA for the CDR3: TGCAGTGCAGACCCGACTAGCGGGGGGCCCTACGAGCAGTACTTC. As protein: CSADPTSGGPYEQYF.

At least ten counts were recorded for this clonotype. This chain uses TRBV29-1 with TRBJ2-7; no reliable D call. V was trimmed by 7 bases and J by 1 base, leaving 11 bases between them. Per germline, CDR1 SQVTM and CDR2 ANQGSEA. This CDR3 comprises 12 residues. CDR3 DNA sequence: TGCAGCGGTCTTTCCAGTTCCTACGAGCAGTACTTC. As protein: CSGLSSSYEQYF.

This clonotype was counted a few times. The CDR3 DNA follows: TGTGCCAGCAGCAGTCCCGGGACAGGGACTGGAAACACCATATATTTT. Amino acid sequence: CASSSPGTGTGNTIYF. The chain joins TRBV7-6 to TRBJ1-3; 9 bases fit TRBD1. J was trimmed by 2 bases and V by 5 bases; bases with no gene match: 7. CDR1 is SGHVS, CDR2 FNYEAQ, per germline. This CDR3 is 16 amino acids long.

This clonotype has a count of ten or more. CDR3 protein: CATQTGSGELFF. Written as DNA, the CDR3 is TGTGCCACCCAGACAGGTAGCGGGGAGCTGTTTTTT. The V call is TRBV7-2, the J call TRBJ2-2; maybe TRBD1 (6 bases). Germline loops: CDR1 SGHTA, CDR2 FQGNSA. Trimming pared 10 bases from V and 7 bases from J, leaving 13 bases between. The CDR3 is 12 amino acids.

This clonotype came up many times. The chain is built from TRBV12-3 or TRBV12-4 and TRBJ1-2; tentatively, D is TRBD1 (5 bases). There are 14 residues in the CDR3. Trimming pared 1 base from V and 8 bases from J, leaving 14 bases between. The CDR3 sequence is CASSLGGKRSGYTF. For the CDR3, the DNA is TGTGCCAGCAGTTTAGGGGGGAAGAGGAGCGGCTACACCTTC.

The chain couples TRBV7-2 to TRBJ2-2, with 10 bases fitting TRBD1. The CDR3 covers 16 residues. With V trimmed by 5 bases and J by 3 bases, 6 bases remained unmatched. Germline V gene lookup returns CDR1 SGHTA and CDR2 FQGNSA. CDR3 amino acids: CASSQTGGVYTGELFF. The CDR3 DNA follows: TGTGCCAGCAGCCAGACAGGGGGCGTGTACACCGGGGAGCTGTTTTTT.

This clonotype was found a few times. In DNA form, the CDR3 reads TGTGCCAGCAGCCGACTCGGACTAGCGGACTCTGGGGCCAACGTCCTGACTTTC. Translation gives CASSRLGLADSGANVLTF. This chain joins TRBV11-2 and TRBJ2-6; 10 bases are a match to TRBD2. This CDR3 has 18 residues. Germline CDR1 reads SGHAT; CDR2 reads FQNNGV. The V gene end was trimmed by 5 bases and the J gene end by 0 bases; junction bases not matched to a gene: 7.

By frequency in the sample, this clonotype is medium-sized. The chain carries TRBV12-3 or TRBV12-4 and TRBJ1-2; a possible D gene is TRBD1 (5 bases). With 2 bases removed from V and 7 bases from J, the gap between germline ends came to 11 bases. This CDR3 is built from 13 residues. For the CDR3, the DNA is TGTGCCAGCAGTTTATCCCAGGGTCGTGGCTACACCTTC. As protein: CASSLSQGRGYTF.

This clonotype turned up a few times. This rearrangement joins TRBV7-8 to TRBJ2-3, with a tentative D call TRBD1 (7 bases). The CDR3 consists of 15 residues. Trimming took 4 bases from V and 4 from J, leaving 15 bases between them. Per the germline V gene, CDR1 is SGHVS and CDR2 is FQNEAQ. This chain's CDR3 is CASSSDWRGPDTQYF. The CDR3 DNA reads TGTGCCAGCAGCTCGGACTGGAGGGGGCCAGATACGCAGTATTTT.

The chain's CDR3 is CASSGGYLNTEAFF. In nucleotides, the CDR3 is TGTGCCAGCAGCGGGGGCTACCTCAACACTGAAGCTTTCTTT. J is TRBJ1-1 and V is TRBV9, with TRBD1 as a possible D gene (5 bases). V lost 3 bases and J lost 2, with 11 bases in between. The germline V gene has CDR1 SGDLS and CDR2 YYNGEE. This CDR3 is built from 14 residues.